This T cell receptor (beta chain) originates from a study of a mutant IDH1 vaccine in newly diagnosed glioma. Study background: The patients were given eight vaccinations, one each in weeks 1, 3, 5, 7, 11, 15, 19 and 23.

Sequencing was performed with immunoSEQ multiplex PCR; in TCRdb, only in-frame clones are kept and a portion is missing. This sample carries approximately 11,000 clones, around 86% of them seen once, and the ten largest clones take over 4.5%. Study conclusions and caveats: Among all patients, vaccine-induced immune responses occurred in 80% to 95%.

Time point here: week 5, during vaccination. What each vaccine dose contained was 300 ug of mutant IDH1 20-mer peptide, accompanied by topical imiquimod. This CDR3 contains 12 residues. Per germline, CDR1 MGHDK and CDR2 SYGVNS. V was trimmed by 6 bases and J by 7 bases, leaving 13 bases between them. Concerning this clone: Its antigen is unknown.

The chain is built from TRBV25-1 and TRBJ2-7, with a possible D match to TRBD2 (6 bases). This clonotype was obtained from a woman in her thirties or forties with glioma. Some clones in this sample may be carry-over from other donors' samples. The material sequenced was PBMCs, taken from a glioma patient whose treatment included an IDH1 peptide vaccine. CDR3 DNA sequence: TGTGCCAGCAGCGTCTCTGGGAGGGAGCAGTACTTC. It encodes CASSVSGREQYF.